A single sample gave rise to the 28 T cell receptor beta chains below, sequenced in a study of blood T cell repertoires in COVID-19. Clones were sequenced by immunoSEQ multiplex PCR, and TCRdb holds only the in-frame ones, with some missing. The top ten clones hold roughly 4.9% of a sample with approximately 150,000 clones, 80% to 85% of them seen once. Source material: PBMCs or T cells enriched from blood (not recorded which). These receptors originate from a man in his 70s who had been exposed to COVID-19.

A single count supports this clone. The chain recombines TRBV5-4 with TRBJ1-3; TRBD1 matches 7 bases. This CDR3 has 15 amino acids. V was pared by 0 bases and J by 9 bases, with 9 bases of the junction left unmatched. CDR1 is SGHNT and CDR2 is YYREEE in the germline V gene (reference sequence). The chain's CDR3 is CASSLAGGTLSTIYF. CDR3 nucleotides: TGTGCCAGCAGCTTGGCAGGGGGAACCTTGAGCACCATATATTTT. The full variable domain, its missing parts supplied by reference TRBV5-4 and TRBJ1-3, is ETGVTQSPTHLIKTRGQQVTLRCSSQSGHNTVSWYQQALGQGPQFIFQYYREEENGRGNFPPRFSGLQFPNYSSELNVNALELDDSALYLCASSLAGGTLSTIYFGEGSWLTVV.

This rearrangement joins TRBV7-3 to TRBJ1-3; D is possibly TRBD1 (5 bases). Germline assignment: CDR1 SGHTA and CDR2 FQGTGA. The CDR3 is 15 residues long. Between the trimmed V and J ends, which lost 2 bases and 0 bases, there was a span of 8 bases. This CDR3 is CASSLDSLSGNTIYF. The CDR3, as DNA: TGTGCCAGCAGCTTAGACAGCCTCTCTGGAAACACCATATATTTT.

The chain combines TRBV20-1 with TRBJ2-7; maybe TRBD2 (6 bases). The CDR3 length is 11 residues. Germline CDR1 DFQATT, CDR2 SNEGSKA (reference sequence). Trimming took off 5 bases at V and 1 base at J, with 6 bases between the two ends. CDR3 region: CSAGGSYEQYF. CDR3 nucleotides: TGCAGTGCTGGGGGGTCCTACGAGCAGTACTTC.

Written as DNA, the CDR3 is TGCGCCAGCAGCCATACAGGGGGCGGCAATCAGCCCCAGCATTTT. Residues: CASSHTGGGNQPQHF. The chain recombines TRBV4-1 with TRBJ1-5; 9 nucleotides agree with TRBD1. The CDR3 runs 15 residues. Germline V gene sequence: CDR1 MGHRA, CDR2 YSYEKL. The J segment lost 2 bases and the V segment lost 3 bases, leaving 2 bases of the junction unmatched.

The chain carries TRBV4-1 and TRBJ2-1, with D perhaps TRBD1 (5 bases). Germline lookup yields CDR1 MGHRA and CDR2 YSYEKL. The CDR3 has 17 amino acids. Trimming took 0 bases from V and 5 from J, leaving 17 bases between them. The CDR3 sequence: CASSQEGRVSTHNEQFF. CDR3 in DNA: TGCGCCAGCAGCCAAGAGGGCAGGGTCTCAACTCACAATGAGCAGTTCTTC.

The CDR3, as DNA: TGTGCCAGCTCACCACCGGCGCACAGGGGGTTCTACGAGCAGTACTTC. The encoded protein is CASSPPAHRGFYEQYF. The genes are TRBV18 and TRBJ2-7; 8 bases are a match to TRBD1. The CDR3 spans 16 residues. Trimming cost V 0 bases and J 3 bases; bases outside gene matches: 7. CDR1 is KGHSH, CDR2 LQKENI, per germline. The full variable domain, completed using reference TRBV18 and TRBJ2-7, is NAGVMQNPRHLVRRRGQEARLRCSPMKGHSHVYWYRQLPEEGLKFMVYLQKENIIDESGMPKERFSAEFPKEGPSILRIQQVVRGDSAAYFCASSPPAHRGFYEQYFGPGTRLTVT.

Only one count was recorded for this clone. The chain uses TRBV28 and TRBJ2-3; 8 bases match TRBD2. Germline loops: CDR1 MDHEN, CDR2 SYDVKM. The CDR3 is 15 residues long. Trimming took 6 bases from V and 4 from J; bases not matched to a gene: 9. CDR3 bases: TGTGCCAGCAGGCAGGGGAGCGGGAGCGCAGATACGCAGTATTTT. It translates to CASRQGSGSADTQYF.

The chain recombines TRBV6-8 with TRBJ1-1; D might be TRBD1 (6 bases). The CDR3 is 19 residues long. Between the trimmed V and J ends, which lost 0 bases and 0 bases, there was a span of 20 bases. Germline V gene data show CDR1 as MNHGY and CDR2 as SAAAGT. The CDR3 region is CASSYSRSRTDFMNTEAFF. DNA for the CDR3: TGTGCCAGCAGTTACTCGAGGTCCAGGACAGACTTCATGAACACTGAAGCTTTCTTT.

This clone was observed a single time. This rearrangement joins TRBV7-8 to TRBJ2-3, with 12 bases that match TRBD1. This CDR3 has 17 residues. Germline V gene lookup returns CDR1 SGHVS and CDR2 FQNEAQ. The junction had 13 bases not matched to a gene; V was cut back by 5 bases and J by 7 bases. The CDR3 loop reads CASSPRPGQGAPNTQYF. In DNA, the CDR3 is TGTGCCAGCAGCCCAAGGCCGGGACAGGGGGCCCCGAATACGCAGTATTTT.

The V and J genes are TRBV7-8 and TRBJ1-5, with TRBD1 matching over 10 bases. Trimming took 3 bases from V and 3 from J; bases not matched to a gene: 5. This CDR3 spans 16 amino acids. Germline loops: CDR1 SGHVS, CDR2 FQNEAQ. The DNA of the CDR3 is TGTGCCAGCAGCTTCTCGGACAGGGGGGACAATCAGCCCCAGCATTTT. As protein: CASSFSDRGDNQPQHF.

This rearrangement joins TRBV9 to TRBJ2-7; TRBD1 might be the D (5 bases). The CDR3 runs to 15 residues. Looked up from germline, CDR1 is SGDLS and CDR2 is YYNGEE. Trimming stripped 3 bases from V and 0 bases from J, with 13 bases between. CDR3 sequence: CASSAWGGASYEQYF. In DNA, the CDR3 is TGTGCCAGCAGCGCCTGGGGCGGAGCCTCCTACGAGCAGTACTTC.

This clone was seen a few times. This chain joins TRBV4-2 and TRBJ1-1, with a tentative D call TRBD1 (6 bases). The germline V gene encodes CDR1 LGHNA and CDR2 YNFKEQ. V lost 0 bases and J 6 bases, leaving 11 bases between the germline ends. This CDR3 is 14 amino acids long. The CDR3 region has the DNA TGTGCCAGCAGCCAAGACAGGGGAATTGCTGAAGCTTTCTTT. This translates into CASSQDRGIAEAFF.

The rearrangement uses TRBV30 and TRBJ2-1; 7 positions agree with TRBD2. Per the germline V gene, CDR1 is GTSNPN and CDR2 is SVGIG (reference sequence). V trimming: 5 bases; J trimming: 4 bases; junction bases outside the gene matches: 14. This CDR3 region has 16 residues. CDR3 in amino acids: CAWRTRGGASYNEQFF. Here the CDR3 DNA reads TGTGCCTGGCGGACTAGGGGAGGGGCCTCTTACAATGAGCAGTTCTTC.

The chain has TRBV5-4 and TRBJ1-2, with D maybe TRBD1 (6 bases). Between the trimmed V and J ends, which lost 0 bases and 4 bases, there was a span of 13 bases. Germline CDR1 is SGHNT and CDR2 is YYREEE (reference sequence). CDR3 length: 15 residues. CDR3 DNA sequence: TGTGCCAGCAGCTTGGACCCAGGGGTCCTCTATGGCTACACCTTC. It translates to CASSLDPGVLYGYTF.

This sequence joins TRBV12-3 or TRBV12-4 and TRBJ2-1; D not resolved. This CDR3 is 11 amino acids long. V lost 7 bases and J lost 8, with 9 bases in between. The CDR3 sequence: CASTPDYEQFF. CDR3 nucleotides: TGTGCCAGCACCCCCGACTATGAGCAGTTCTTC.

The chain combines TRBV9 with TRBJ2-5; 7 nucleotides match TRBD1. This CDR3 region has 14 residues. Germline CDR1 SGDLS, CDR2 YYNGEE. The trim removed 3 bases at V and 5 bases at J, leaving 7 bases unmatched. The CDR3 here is CASSARQGLETQYF. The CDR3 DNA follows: TGTGCCAGCAGCGCACGACAGGGCTTGGAGACCCAGTACTTC. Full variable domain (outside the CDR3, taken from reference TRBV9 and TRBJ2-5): DSGVTQTPKHLITATGQRVTLRCSPRSGDLSVYWYQQSLDQGLQFLIQYYNGEERAKGNILERFSAQQFPDLHSELNLSSLELGDSALYFCASSARQGLETQYFGPGTRLLVL.

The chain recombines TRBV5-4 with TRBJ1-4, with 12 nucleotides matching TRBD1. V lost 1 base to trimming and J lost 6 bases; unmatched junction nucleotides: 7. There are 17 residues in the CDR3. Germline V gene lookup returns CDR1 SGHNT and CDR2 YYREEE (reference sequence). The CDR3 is CASSLSRGTGGDEKLFF. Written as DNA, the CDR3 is TGTGCCAGCAGCTTGAGTCGCGGGACAGGGGGCGATGAAAAACTGTTTTTT.

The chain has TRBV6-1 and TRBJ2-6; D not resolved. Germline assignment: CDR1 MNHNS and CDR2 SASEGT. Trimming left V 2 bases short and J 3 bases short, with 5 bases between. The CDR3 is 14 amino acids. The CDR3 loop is CASSESVGANVLTF. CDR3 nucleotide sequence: TGTGCCAGCAGTGAATCGGTTGGGGCCAACGTCCTGACTTTC.

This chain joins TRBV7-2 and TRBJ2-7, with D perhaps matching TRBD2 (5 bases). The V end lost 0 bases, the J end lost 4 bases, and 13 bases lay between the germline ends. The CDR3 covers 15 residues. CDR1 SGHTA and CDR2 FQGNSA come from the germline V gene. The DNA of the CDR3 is TGTGCCAGCAGCTTAGCAGACCAGGAGGTTTACGAGCAGTACTTC. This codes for CASSLADQEVYEQYF.

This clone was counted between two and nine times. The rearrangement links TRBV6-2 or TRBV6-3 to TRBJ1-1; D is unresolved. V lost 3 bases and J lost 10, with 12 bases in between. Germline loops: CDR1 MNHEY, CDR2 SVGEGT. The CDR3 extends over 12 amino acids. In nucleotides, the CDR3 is TGTGCCAGCAGTTATACCGCGGGAGGAGCTTTCTTT. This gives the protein CASSYTAGGAFF.

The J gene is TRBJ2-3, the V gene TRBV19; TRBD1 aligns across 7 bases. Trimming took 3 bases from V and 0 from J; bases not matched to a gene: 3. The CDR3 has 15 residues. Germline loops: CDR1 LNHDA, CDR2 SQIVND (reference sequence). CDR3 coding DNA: TGTGCCAGTAGTATGGGACAGACTAGCACAGATACGCAGTATTTT. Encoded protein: CASSMGQTSTDTQYF.

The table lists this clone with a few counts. The CDR3 nucleotides read TGTGCCTGGGCCCCTTCGGCGAGCGGGGGATGGGGCGAGACCCAGTACTTC. It codes for CAWAPSASGGWGETQYF. J is TRBJ2-5 and V is TRBV30; 8 bases are shared with TRBD2. This CDR3 spans 17 amino acids. Per the germline V gene, CDR1 is GTSNPN and CDR2 is SVGIG (reference sequence). After removal of 5 bases from V and 5 bases from J, the junction contained 19 bases not matched to a gene.

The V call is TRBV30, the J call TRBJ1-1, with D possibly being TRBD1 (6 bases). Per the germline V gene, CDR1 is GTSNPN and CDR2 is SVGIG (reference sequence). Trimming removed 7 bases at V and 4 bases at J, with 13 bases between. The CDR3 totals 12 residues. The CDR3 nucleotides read TGTGCCTCACAGGGAGTTAGCACTGAAGCTTTCTTT. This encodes CASQGVSTEAFF.

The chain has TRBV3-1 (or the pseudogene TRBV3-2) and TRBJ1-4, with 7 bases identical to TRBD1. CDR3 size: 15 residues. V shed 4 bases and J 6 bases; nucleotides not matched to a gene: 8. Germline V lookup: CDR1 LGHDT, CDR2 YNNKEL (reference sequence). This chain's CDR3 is CASSPLTGTDEKLFF. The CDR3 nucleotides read TGTGCCAGCAGCCCCCTCACCGGGACAGATGAAAAACTGTTTTTT.

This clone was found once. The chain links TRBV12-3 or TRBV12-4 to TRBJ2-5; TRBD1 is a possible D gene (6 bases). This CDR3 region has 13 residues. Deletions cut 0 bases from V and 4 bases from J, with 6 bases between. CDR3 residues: CASSLAGGETQYF. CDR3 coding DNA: TGTGCCAGCAGTTTAGCAGGGGGAGAGACCCAGTACTTC.

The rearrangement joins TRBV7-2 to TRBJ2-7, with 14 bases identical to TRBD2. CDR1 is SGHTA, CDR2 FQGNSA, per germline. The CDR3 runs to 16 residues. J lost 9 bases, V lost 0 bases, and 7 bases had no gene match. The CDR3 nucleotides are TGTGCCAGCAGCTTAGCCCGGACTAGCGGGGGGTGGGTGCAGTACTTC. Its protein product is CASSLARTSGGWVQYF.

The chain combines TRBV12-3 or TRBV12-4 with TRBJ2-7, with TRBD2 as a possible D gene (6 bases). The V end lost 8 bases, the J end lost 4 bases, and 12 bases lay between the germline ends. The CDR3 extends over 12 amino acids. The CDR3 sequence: CASGGLKYEQYF. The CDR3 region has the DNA TGTGCCAGCGGGGGGTTGAAGTACGAGCAGTACTTC.

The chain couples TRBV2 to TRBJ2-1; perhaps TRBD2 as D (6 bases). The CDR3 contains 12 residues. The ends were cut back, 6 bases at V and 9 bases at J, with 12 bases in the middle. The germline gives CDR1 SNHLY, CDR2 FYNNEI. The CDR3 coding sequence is TGTGCCAGCAGGGGGACTCTAGCTGAGCAGTTCTTC. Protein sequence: CASRGTLAEQFF.